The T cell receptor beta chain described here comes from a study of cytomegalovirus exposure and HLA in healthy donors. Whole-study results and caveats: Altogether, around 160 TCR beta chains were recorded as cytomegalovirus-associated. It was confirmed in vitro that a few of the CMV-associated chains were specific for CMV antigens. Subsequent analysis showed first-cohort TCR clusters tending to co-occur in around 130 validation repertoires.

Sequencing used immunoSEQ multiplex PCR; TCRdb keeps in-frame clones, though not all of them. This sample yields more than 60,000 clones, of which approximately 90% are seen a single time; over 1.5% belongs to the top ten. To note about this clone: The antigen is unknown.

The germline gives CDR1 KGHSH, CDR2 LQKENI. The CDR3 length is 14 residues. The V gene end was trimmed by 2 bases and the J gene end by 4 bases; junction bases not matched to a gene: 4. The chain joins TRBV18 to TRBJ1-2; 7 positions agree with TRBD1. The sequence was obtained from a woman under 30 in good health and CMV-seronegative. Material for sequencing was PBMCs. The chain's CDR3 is CASSPDREIYGYTF. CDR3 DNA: TGTGCCAGCTCACCAGACAGGGAAATCTATGGCTACACCTTC.